Listed here is a single T cell receptor beta chain. The antigen is undetermined. TCRdb redid the calling of the reads with MiXCR, one entry per CDR3 protein. The sample consists of tens of thousands of distinct CDR3 sequences, roughly 20% of them appearing once. This entry belongs to a study of type 1 regulatory T cells. Background on the study: T-allo10 is an in vitro-generated, Tr1-enriched CD4 T cell product specific for alloantigen.

Study-wide findings and caveats: Compared with non-Tr1 cells, Tr1 cells showed a narrower TCR repertoire.

The V and J ends lost 1 base and 5 bases, in that order; junction bases with no gene match: 9. Germline V gene data show CDR1 as SGHTA and CDR2 as FQGNSA. The CDR3 runs to 16 residues. This receptor was obtained from a human donor in good health. Specimen: cultured type 1 regulatory T (Tr1) cells, either the whole culture or a sorted fraction (not recorded which). The chain couples TRBV7-2 to TRBJ2-3, with 7 bases identical to TRBD2. The CDR3 reads CASSLVGRASGDTQYF. The CDR3 DNA reads TGTGCCAGCAGCTTAGTTGGGAGGGCCTCAGGAGATACGCAGTATTTT.